The next 25 T cell receptor beta chains were all read from a single sample in a study of tumor-infiltrating lymphocytes in primary liver carcinoma. RNA and DNA were co-extracted from around 20-30 mg of unsorted bulk tissue. Constant-region priming of 500 ng total RNA yielded TCR beta cDNA. Generation of the TCR beta libraries relied on three nested multiplex PCR rounds using slightly modified ARM-PCR. TRBV1-TRBV30 forward primers and a C-beta reverse primer were used in the first two PCR rounds, which each ran for ten to eleven cycles. One entry per CDR3 protein, called by TCRdb with MiXCR from the multiplex PCR reads. The sample consists of approximately 46,000 distinct CDR3 sequences, roughly 77% of them appearing once. Sequencing was done on a sample of tumor-adjacent normal liver tissue. All receptors come from a woman younger than 45 with primary liver carcinoma and hepatitis B virus infection.

Concerning this clonotype itself: Since a much larger clone is just one base distant, this may be a read error. The chain couples TRBV2 to TRBJ2-2, with D perhaps assigned TRBD1 or TRBD2 (5 bases each). Germline V gene lookup returns CDR1 SNHLY and CDR2 FYNNEI. This CDR3 spans 11 amino acids. CDR3 coding DNA: TGTGCCAGCATGGGATCCGGGGACCTGTTTTTT. Translation: CASMGSGDLFF.

To note about this clonotype: The conserved phenylalanine or tryptophan normally closing the CDR3 is absent here, so this likely arose from a read error. The chain carries TRBV6-6 and TRBJ2-3; no clear D. Germline V gene data show CDR1 as MNHNY and CDR2 as SVGAGI (reference sequence). This CDR3 contains 11 residues. This CDR3 reads CANSYGDTQYL. The CDR3 DNA follows: TGTGCCAACAGTTACGGAGATACGCAGTATCTT.

This clonotype showed up many times. J is TRBJ2-7 and V is TRBV6-2 or TRBV6-3; either TRBD1 or TRBD2 may fit D (5 bases each). The CDR3 has 14 amino acids. Trimming took off 0 bases at V and 7 bases at J, with 13 bases between the two ends. The germline CDR1 and CDR2 sequences are MNHEY and SVGEGT. CDR3 DNA: TGTGCCAGCAGTTACTCGGGACCTTCCGAAGAGCAGTACTTC. Amino acids: CASSYSGPSEEQYF.

This clonotype was seen a single time. One end of the junction fails to match germline, which may point to a read error. The chain recombines TRBV6-5 with TRBJ2-1, with a possible D match to TRBD2 (6 bases). Germline V gene lookup returns CDR1 MNHEY and CDR2 SVGAGI. The CDR3 spans 15 residues. CDR3 bases: TGTGCCGGCAGTTGCTCTGGCAGGAGGGGCAATGAGCAGTTCTTC. It translates to CAGSCSGRRGNEQFF.

A remark on this clonotype: Since no conserved phenylalanine or tryptophan closes the CDR3, a read error is the likely cause. The V and J genes are TRBV11-2 and TRBJ2-5; TRBD1 matches 9 bases. V shed 6 bases, J shed 3 bases, and the junction held 11 bases outside the gene matches. In germline, CDR1 is SGHAT, CDR2 FQNNGV. The CDR3 loop spans 16 amino acids. In DNA form, the CDR3 reads TGTGCCAGCAGTACAAGAACAGGGGGCACGAAAGAGACCCAGTACTCC. Amino acids: CASSTRTGGTKETQYS.

This clonotype was seen at least ten times. The chain combines TRBV5-5 with TRBJ2-6, with a tentative D call TRBD1 (6 bases). Per germline, CDR1 SGHKS and CDR2 YYEKEE (reference sequence). The CDR3 is 17 amino acids. Trimming cost V 2 bases and J 1 base, with 13 bases left between them. The CDR3 loop is CASSLLGAASGANVLTF. In DNA, the CDR3 is TGTGCCAGCAGCTTACTGGGGGCCGCTTCTGGGGCCAACGTCCTGACTTTC.

Points on this clonotype: It may be a read error: a sequence one base away is much more abundant. This chain connects TRBV28 to TRBJ2-3; 8 positions match TRBD2. V shed 7 bases and J 6 bases; nucleotides not matched to a gene: 15. Germline CDR1 is MDHEN and CDR2 is SYDVKM. The CDR3 consists of 16 residues. CDR3 sequence reads: CASISTLGLEGDTQYF. CDR3 bases: TGTGCCAGCATTTCTACTCTGGGACTAGAGGGGGATACGCAGTATTTT.

To note about this clonotype: The conserved phenylalanine or tryptophan normally closing the CDR3 is absent here, so this likely arose from a read error. This rearrangement joins TRBV6-2 or TRBV6-3 to TRBJ2-7; 10 positions match TRBD2. The V segment lost 2 bases and the J segment 3 bases; nucleotides outside the gene matches: 1. Germline V lookup: CDR1 MNHEY, CDR2 SVGEGT. This CDR3 contains 14 residues. The CDR3 coding sequence is TGTGCCAGCAGTTACGGGACTAGCGTCTACGAGCAGTACATC. Residues: CASSYGTSVYEQYI.

Comment on this clonotype: Compared with germline, one end of the junction differs, possibly owing to a read error. This chain joins TRBV7-9 and TRBJ1-2, with D maybe TRBD1 (6 bases). Germline-derived CDR1 and CDR2 are SEHNR and FQNEAQ (reference sequence). The CDR3 is 16 residues long. The CDR3 DNA sequence: TGTGCCAGCAGCTTACCGACTGGGACACCCAACTATGGCTACGCCTTC. Translating gives CASSLPTGTPNYGYAF.

A word on this clonotype: The junction departs from the called germline gene at one end, perhaps through a read error. This chain links TRBV12-3 or TRBV12-4 with TRBJ2-4, with a weak D call TRBD2 (6 bases). This CDR3 region has 17 residues. The CDR3: CASSIPWRGLAKDIQYF. DNA of the CDR3: TGTGCCAGCTCGATCCCCTGGCGGGGCCTAGCCAAAGACATTCAGTACTTC.

Points on this clonotype: Because the CDR3 is missing its conserved closing phenylalanine or tryptophan, this is likely a read error. The limits of the CDR3 on the DNA are not certain, so only TCRdb's listed CDR3 is given. The chain carries TRBV7-8 and TRBJ2-7. Germline lookup yields CDR1 SGHVS and CDR2 FQNEAQ. The CDR3 is 18 amino acids long, termini counted. The CDR3 loop reads CASSSGRGRTMSSYEQYL.

Remarks on this clonotype: One end of the junction is discordant with germline, which a read error may explain. The chain has TRBV6-6 and TRBJ2-5; D is possibly TRBD1 (6 bases). The CDR3 length is 10 residues. Germline V gene data show CDR1 as MNHNY and CDR2 as SVGAGI (reference sequence). The DNA for the CDR3 is TGTGCGGTGGGACAAGAGATCCAGTATTTC. Translating gives CAVGQEIQYF.

This chain uses TRBV5-5 with TRBJ2-4, with D unresolved. The CDR3 consists of 14 residues. Trimming left V 4 bases short and J 6 bases short, with 14 bases between. The germline CDR1 and CDR2 sequences are SGHKS and YYEKEE (reference sequence). The CDR3 DNA follows: TGTGCCAGCAGCCTGACACGGACGGCAAACATTCAGTACTTC. Protein sequence: CASSLTRTANIQYF. The complete variable domain, with remaining parts taken from reference TRBV5-5 and TRBJ2-4, reads DAGVTQSPTHLIKTRGQQVTLRCSPISGHKSVSWYQQVLGQGPQFIFQYYEKEERGRGNFPDRFSARQFPNYSSELNVNALLLGDSALYLCASSLTRTANIQYFGAGTRLSVL.

A remark on this clonotype: It may be a read error: a sequence one base away is much more abundant. The rearrangement links TRBV28 to TRBJ2-4, with a possible D match to TRBD1 (6 bases). Germline values: CDR1 MDHEN, CDR2 SYDVKM. The CDR3 is 15 residues long. CDR3 sequence (DNA): TGTGCCACCATATCCAGGGGCGGTTCCAAAAACGTTCAGTACTTC. This codes for CATISRGGSKNVQYF.

Details on this clonotype: An end of the junction differs from the germline gene, which may be a read error. The rearrangement uses TRBV13 and TRBJ2-7, with D hard to call. The CDR3 has 11 amino acids. The germline V gene encodes CDR1 PRHDT and CDR2 FYEKMQ (reference sequence). CDR3 DNA sequence: TGTGCCAGTAGCTGGGAAGGCGAGCAGTACTTC. The encoded protein is CASSWEGEQYF.

This clonotype occurred once. This is likely a read error, given that the CDR3 carries no conserved phenylalanine or tryptophan at its end. The rearrangement uses TRBV12-3 or TRBV12-4 and TRBJ1-1, with a tentative D call TRBD1 (5 bases). The length of the CDR3 is 14 residues. CDR3 nucleotides: TGTGCCAGCAGTTTGGGTGGGGGTGGCACTGGAGCTTTCTCT. Translating it yields CASSLGGGGTGAFS.

In the case of this clonotype: An end of the junction differs from the germline gene, which may be a read error. The rearrangement joins TRBV12-3 or TRBV12-4 to TRBJ2-1, with TRBD2 identical over 7 bases. The CDR3 consists of 15 residues. CDR3 nucleotides: TGTGCAAGCAGTATGGGGGGGGGTGTTTGCAATGAGCAGTTCTTC. This translates into CASSMGGGVCNEQFF.

A few counts support this clonotype. This sequence joins TRBV20-1 and TRBJ1-1; perhaps TRBD1 as D (6 bases). Germline CDR1 is DFQATT and CDR2 is SNEGSKA (reference sequence). Trimming took off 3 bases at V and 6 bases at J, with 17 bases between the two ends. The CDR3 is 14 residues long. For the CDR3, the DNA is TGCAGTGCTAGGACGCCGGGGACAACATCTGAAGCTTTCTTT. This translates into CSARTPGTTSEAFF.

J is TRBJ2-1 and V is TRBV7-8; D might be TRBD2 (6 bases). Germline-derived CDR1 and CDR2 are SGHVS and FQNEAQ. V shed 11 bases and J shed 5 bases, with 16 bases lying between them. This CDR3 spans 13 amino acids. The chain's CDR3 is CAGAEGPNNEQFF. CDR3 nucleotides: TGTGCCGGCGCGGAGGGCCCGAACAATGAGCAGTTCTTC.

This sequence joins TRBV29-1 and TRBJ2-5, with a possible D match to TRBD1 (7 bases). There are 14 residues in the CDR3. Trimming shortened V by 7 bases and J by 3 bases, and 18 bases separated the two germline ends. Germline loops: CDR1 SQVTM, CDR2 ANQGSEA. The CDR3 here is CSGTRTGGKETQYF. The CDR3 DNA follows: TGCAGCGGGACGCGGACAGGCGGGAAAGAGACCCAGTACTTC.

A note on this clonotype: Given the absence of the conserved phenylalanine or tryptophan at the CDR3 end, a read error is likely. V and J are TRBV4-2 and TRBJ2-1; 16 nucleotides match TRBD2. The CDR3 length is 18 residues. The V segment lost 6 bases and the J segment 7 bases; nucleotides outside the gene matches: 12. Germline V lookup: CDR1 LGHNA, CDR2 YNFKEQ. This CDR3 reads CASSLGTSGRAEVNEQFL. CDR3 bases: TGTGCCAGCAGTCTCGGGACTAGCGGGAGGGCCGAGGTGAATGAGCAGTTCCTC.

V and J are TRBV4-1 and TRBJ2-1, with TRBD2 identical over 11 bases. V shed 6 bases, J shed 7 bases, and the junction held 8 bases outside the gene matches. The germline V gene encodes CDR1 MGHRA and CDR2 YSYEKL. The length of the CDR3 is 15 residues. CDR3 in amino acids: CASSQLGTSGNEQFF. The CDR3, as DNA: TGCGCCAGCAGTCAACTCGGGACTAGCGGTAATGAGCAGTTCTTC.

This clonotype was seen only a few times. This may be a read error, as it is one base from a much larger clone. The chain has TRBV5-1 and TRBJ2-7; perhaps TRBD1 as D (8 bases). Looked up from germline, CDR1 is SGHRS and CDR2 is YFSETQ. The CDR3 length is 11 residues. DNA for the CDR3: TGCGCCAACAGCGGGACAGGAGAGGAGTACTTC. Its protein is CANSGTGEEYF. The full variable domain, with the rest looked up from reference TRBV5-1 and TRBJ2-7, is KAGVTQTPRYLIKTRGQQVTLSCSPISGHRSVSWYQQTPGQGLQFLFEYFSETQRNKGNFPGRFSGRQFSNSRSEMNVSTLELGDSALYLCANSGTGEEYFGPGTRLTVT.

Note on this clonotype: The junction shows a germline mismatch at one end, possibly a read error. The chain links TRBV7-9 to TRBJ2-2, with D perhaps matching TRBD2 (5 bases). The V gene's germline CDR1 is SEHNR and CDR2 FQNEAQ (reference sequence). The CDR3 covers 15 residues. The CDR3 nucleotides are TGTGCCAGTAGCTTTGAACGTGCGAACACCGGGGTGCTGTTTTTT. It encodes CASSFERANTGVLFF.

As concerns this clonotype: One junction end disagrees with the germline gene, perhaps due to a read error. The V and J genes are TRBV11-2 and TRBJ2-5; perhaps TRBD2 as D (6 bases). CDR1 is SGHAT and CDR2 is FQNNGV in the germline V gene. The CDR3 runs to 14 residues. The CDR3 protein is CASSSPGNWEAQYF. CDR3 nucleotides: TGTGCCAGCAGCTCCCCGGGGAACTGGGAGGCCCAGTATTTC. Looking up the rest from reference TRBV11-2 and TRBJ2-5 gives the full variable domain: EAGVAQSPRYKIIEKRQSVAFWCNPISGHATLYWYQQILGQGPKLLIQFQNNGVVDDSQLPKDRFSAERLKGVDSTLKIQPAKLEDSAVYLCASSSPGNWEAQYFGPGTRLLVL.